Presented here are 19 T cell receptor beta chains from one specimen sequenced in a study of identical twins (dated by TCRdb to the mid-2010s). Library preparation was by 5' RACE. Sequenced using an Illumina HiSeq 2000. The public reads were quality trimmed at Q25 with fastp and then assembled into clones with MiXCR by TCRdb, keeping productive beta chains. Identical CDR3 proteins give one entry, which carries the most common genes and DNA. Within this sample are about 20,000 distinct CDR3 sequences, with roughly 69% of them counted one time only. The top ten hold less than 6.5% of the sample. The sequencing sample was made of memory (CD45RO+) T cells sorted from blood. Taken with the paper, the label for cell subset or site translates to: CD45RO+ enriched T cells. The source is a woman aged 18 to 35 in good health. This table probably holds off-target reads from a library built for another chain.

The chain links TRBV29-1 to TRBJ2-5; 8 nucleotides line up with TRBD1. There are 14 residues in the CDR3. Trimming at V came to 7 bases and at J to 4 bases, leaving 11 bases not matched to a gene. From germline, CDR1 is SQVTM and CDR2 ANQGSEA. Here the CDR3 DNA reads TGCAGCGGTCAGGGGGCAGTGGGTTCAGAGACCCAGTACTTC. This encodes CSGQGAVGSETQYF.

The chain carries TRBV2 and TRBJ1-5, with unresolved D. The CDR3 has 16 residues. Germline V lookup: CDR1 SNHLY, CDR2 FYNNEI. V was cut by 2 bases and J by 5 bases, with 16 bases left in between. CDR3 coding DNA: TGTGCCAGCAGTGAATTGGTCAACGGGGTCCATCAGCCCCAGCATTTT. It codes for CASSELVNGVHQPQHF.

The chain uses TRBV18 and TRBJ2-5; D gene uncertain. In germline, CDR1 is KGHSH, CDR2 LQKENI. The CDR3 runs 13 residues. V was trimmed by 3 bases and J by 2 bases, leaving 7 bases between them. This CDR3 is CASSPGSQETQYF. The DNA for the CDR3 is TGTGCCAGCTCACCGGGCAGTCAAGAGACCCAGTACTTC.

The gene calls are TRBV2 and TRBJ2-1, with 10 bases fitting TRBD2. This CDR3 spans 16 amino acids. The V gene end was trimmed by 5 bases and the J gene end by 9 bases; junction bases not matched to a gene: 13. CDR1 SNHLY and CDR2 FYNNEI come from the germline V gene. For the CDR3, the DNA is TGTGCCAGCAGTTTGCTGACTAGCGGGCTCGGCAGTGAGCAGTTCTTC. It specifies CASSLLTSGLGSEQFF.

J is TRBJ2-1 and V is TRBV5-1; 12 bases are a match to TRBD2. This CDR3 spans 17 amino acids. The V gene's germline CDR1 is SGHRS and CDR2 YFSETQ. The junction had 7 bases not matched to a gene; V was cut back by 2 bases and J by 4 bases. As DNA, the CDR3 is TGCGCCAGCAGCTTAGGGCTAGCGGGAGGGCTTTACAATGAGCAGTTCTTC. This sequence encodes CASSLGLAGGLYNEQFF.

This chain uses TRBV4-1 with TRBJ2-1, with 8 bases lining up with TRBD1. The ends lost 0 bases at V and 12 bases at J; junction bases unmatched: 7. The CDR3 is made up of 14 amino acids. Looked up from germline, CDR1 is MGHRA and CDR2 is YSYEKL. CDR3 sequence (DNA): TGCGCCAGCAGCCAAGAGGGGACAGGTTTTGGGCAGTTCTTC. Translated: CASSQEGTGFGQFF.

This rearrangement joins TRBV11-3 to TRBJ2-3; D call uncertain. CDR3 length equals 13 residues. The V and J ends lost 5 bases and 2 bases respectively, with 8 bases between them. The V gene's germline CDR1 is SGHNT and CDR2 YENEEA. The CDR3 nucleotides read TGTGCCAGCAGCCTGGACGTCACAGATACGCAGTATTTT. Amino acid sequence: CASSLDVTDTQYF.

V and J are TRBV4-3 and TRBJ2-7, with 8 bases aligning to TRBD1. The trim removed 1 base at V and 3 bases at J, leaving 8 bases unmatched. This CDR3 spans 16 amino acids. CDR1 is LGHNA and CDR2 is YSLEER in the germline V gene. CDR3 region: CASSQGGQGAHYEQYF. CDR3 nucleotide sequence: TGCGCCAGCAGCCAAGGGGGGCAGGGGGCGCACTACGAGCAGTACTTC.

The CDR3 DNA is TGTGCCAGCAGCTTGGCTCGTAACGGGGAGCTGTTTTTT. It is translated as CASSLARNGELFF. The chain combines TRBV5-5 with TRBJ2-2; D is unclear. The CDR3 sequence is 13 residues long. The germline CDR1 and CDR2 sequences are SGHKS and YYEKEE (reference sequence). V was trimmed by 0 bases and J by 7 bases, leaving 7 bases between them.

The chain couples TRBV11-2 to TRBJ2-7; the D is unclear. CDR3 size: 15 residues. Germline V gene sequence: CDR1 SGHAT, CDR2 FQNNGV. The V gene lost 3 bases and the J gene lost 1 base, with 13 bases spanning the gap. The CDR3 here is CASSLGFGQSYEQYF. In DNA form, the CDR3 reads TGTGCCAGCAGCTTGGGATTTGGGCAGTCCTACGAGCAGTACTTC.

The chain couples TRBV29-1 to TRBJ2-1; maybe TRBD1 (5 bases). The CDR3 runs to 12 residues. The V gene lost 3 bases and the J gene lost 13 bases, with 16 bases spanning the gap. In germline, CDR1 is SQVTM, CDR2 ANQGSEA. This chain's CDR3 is CSVEMLSTGQFF. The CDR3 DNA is TGCAGCGTTGAGATGCTATCCACAGGCCAGTTCTTC.

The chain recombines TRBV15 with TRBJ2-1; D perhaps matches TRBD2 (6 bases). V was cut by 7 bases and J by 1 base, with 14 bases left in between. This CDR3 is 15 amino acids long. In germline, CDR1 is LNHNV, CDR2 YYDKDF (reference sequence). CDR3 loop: CATTKGRRSYNEQFF. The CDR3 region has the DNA TGTGCCACCACCAAGGGGAGGAGGTCCTACAATGAGCAGTTCTTC.

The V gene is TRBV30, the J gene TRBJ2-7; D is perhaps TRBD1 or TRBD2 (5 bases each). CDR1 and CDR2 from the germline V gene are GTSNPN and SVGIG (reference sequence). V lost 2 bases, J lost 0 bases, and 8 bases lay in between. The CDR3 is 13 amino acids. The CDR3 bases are TGTGCCTGGAGTCGAGGGGTCTCCTACGAGCAGTACTTC. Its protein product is CAWSRGVSYEQYF. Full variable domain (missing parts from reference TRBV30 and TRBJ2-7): SQTIHQWPATLVQPVGSPLSLECTVEGTSNPNLYWYRQAAGRGLQLLFYSVGIGQISSEVPQNLSASRPQDRQFILSSKKLLLSDSGFYLCAWSRGVSYEQYFGPGTRLTVT.

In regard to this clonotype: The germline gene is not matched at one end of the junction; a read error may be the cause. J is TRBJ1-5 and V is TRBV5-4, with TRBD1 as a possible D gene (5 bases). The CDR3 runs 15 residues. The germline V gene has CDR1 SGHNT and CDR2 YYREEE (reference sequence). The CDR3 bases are TGTGCCAGCAGTTTGGCAGGGACCGAGGTACAGCCCCAGCATTTT. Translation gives CASSLAGTEVQPQHF.

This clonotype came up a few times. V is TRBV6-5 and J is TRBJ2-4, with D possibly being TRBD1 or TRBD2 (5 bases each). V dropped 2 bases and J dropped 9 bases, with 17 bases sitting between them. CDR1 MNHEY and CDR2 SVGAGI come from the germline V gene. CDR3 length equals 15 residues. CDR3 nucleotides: TGTGCCAGCAGTTACGGGGGATCGACAGTCGGCATTCAGTACTTC. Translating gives CASSYGGSTVGIQYF.

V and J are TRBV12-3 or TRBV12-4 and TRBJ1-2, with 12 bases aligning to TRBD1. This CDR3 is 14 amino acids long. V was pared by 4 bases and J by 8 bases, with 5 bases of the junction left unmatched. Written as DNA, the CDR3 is TGTGCCAGCAGTTGGGGACAGGGGGCAGGCGGCTACACCTTC. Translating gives CASSWGQGAGGYTF.

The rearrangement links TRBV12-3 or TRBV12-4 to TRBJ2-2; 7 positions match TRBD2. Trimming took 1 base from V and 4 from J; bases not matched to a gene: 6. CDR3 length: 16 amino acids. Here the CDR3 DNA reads TGTGCCAGCAGTTTAGTATTCGGGGGGTCCACCGGGGAGCTGTTTTTT. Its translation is CASSLVFGGSTGELFF.

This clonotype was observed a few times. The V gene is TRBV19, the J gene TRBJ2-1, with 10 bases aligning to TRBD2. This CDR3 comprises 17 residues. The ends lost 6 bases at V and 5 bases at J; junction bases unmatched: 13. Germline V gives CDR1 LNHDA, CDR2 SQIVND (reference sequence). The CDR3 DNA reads TGTGCCAGTAGGCCTACCCTTAGCGGGAGGCTAAACAATGAGCAGTTCTTC. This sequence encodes CASRPTLSGRLNNEQFF.

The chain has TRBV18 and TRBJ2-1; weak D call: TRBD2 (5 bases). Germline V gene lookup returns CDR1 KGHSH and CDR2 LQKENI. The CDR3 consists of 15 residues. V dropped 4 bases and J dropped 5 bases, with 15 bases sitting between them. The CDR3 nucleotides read TGTGCCAGCTCACTCCGGACGGGGTTTGACAATGAGCAGTTCTTC. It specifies CASSLRTGFDNEQFF.